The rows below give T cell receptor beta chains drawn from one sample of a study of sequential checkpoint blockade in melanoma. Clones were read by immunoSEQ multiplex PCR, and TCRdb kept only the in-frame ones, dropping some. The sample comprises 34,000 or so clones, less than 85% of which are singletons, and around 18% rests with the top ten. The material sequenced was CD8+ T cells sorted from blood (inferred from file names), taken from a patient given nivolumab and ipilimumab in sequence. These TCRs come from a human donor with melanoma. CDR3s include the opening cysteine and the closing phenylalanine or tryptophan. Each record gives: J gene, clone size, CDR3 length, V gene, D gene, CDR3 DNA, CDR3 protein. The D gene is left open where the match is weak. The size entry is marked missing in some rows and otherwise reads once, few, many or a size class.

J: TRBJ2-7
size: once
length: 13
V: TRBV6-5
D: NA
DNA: TGTGCCAGCAGTTATGAGGGCGGTTACGAGCAGTACTTC
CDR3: CASSYEGGYEQYF

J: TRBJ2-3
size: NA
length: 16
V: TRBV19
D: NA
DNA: TGTGCCAGTAGGCCATGGGGCCTGGGGAGCACAGATACGCAGTATTTT
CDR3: CASRPWGLGSTDTQYF

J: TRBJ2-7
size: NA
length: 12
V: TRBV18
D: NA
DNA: TGTGCCAGCTCAACGGACAGCTACGAGCAGTACTTC
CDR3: CASSTDSYEQYF

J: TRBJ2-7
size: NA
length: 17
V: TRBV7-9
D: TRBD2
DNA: TGTGCCAGCAGCGATTGGGGGAGCGGGGCGAGCTCCTACGAGCAGTACTTC
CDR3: CASSDWGSGASSYEQYF

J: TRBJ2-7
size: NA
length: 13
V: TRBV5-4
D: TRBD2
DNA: TGTGCCAGCAGCTCAGAACGGGAGGTCGAGCAGTACTTC
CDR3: CASSSEREVEQYF

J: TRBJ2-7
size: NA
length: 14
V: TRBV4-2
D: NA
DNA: TGTGCCAGCAGCCAAGAGAGACTTCCCTACGAGCAGTACTTC
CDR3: CASSQERLPYEQYF

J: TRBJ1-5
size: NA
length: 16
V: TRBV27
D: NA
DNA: TGTGCCAGCAGCCGTCGGACTGGGGATTCCAATCAGCCCCAGCATTTT
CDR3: CASSRRTGDSNQPQHF